The source of this T cell receptor (beta chain) is a study of T cell repertoires in cytomegalovirus infection. TCRdb re-analysed the reads in MiXCR, keeping a single row per CDR3 protein. Of hundreds of thousands of distinct CDR3 sequences detected, approximately 34% appear once; the ten largest clones hold 2.5% to 3.5%. This clonotype was detected many times. V lost 1 base, J lost 3 bases, and 10 bases lay in between. The CDR3 consists of 15 residues. From germline, CDR1 is LNHDA and CDR2 SQIVND (reference sequence). The source of this sequence is a human donor in good health (CMV status not recorded). Some clones in this sample may be carry-over from other donors' samples. The J gene is TRBJ1-5, the V gene TRBV19; D is uncertain. The sample taken for sequencing was PBMCs. The CDR3: CASSIGILPNQPQHF. The CDR3 nucleotides are TGTGCCAGTAGTATAGGGATACTTCCCAATCAGCCCCAGCATTTT.